The 24 T cell receptor beta chains below come from one sample, sequenced in a study of shared clonotypes between healthy human individuals. TCRdb keeps only in-frame clones here, not all; method: immunoSEQ multiplex PCR. The table shows roughly 1 million clones, with about 76% occurring only once. The sample taken for sequencing was memory CD4+ T cells sorted from blood. Subset noted: CD45RA-negative fraction. The receptors were sampled from a man aged 18 to 29 in good health.

There are a few counts of this clone. The J gene is TRBJ2-2, the V gene TRBV7-6; D ambiguous. Between the trimmed V and J ends, which lost 6 bases and 4 bases, there was a span of 6 bases. This CDR3 is 12 amino acids long. Germline V gene lookup returns CDR1 SGHVS and CDR2 FNYEAQ. In DNA, the CDR3 is TGTGCCAGCAGTAGGGTCACCGGGGAGCTGTTTTTT. Translating it yields CASSRVTGELFF.

Regarding this clone: One base separates it from a far larger clone, so it is likely a read error. The chain carries TRBV7-3 and TRBJ1-2; D remains ambiguous. Trimming took 5 bases from V and 2 from J, leaving 9 bases between them. The CDR3 is 13 residues long. Per germline, CDR1 SGHTA and CDR2 FQGTGA. For the CDR3, the DNA is TGTGCCAGCAGCGCGGACCTAAACTATGGCTACACCTTC. This sequence encodes CASSADLNYGYTF.

With respect to this clone: Mismatch with germline at one junction end may stem from a read error. This chain uses TRBV7-7 with TRBJ2-3; 7 positions agree with TRBD2. CDR3 length: 14 residues. Germline V gives CDR1 SSHAT, CDR2 FNYEAQ (reference sequence). In DNA form, the CDR3 reads TGTGCTAGCAGCCGACTAGCTAGCACAGATACGCAGTATTTT. Its protein is CASSRLASTDTQYF.

The chain recombines TRBV11-2 with TRBJ2-6; D possibly corresponds to TRBD1 (5 bases). The germline V and J ends were trimmed by 0 bases and 8 bases, with 14 bases remaining between them. This CDR3 region has 16 residues. Looked up from germline, CDR1 is SGHAT and CDR2 is FQNNGV. The DNA for the CDR3 is TGTGCCAGCAGCTTAGATTCAGGGTATCTCACCAACGTCCTGACTTTC. It translates to CASSLDSGYLTNVLTF.

This rearrangement joins TRBV29-1 to TRBJ2-7; D remains ambiguous. Between the trimmed V and J ends, which lost 1 base and 5 bases, there was a span of 15 bases. CDR1 SQVTM and CDR2 ANQGSEA come from the germline V gene. The CDR3 has 14 residues. CDR3 bases: TGCAGCGTTGAAGGGATCGGCCGACGCCACGAGCAGTACTTC. Protein sequence: CSVEGIGRRHEQYF.

This clone occurred once. The J gene is TRBJ2-1, the V gene TRBV2; D is possibly TRBD2 (6 bases). V lost 5 bases and J 2 bases, leaving 10 bases between the germline ends. This CDR3 is 14 amino acids long. Germline V lookup: CDR1 SNHLY, CDR2 FYNNEI. This chain's CDR3 is CASSPTSPYNEQFF. CDR3 DNA: TGTGCCAGCAGTCCTACTAGCCCCTACAATGAGCAGTTCTTC. The whole variable domain, filled in from reference TRBV2 and TRBJ2-1, reads EPEVTQTPSHQVTQMGQEVILRCVPISNHLYFYWYRQILGQKVEFLVSFYNNEISEKSEIFDDQFSVERPDGSNFTLKIRSTKLEDSAMYFCASSPTSPYNEQFFGPGTRLTVL.

The chain couples TRBV30 to TRBJ2-5; D remains ambiguous. The germline V and J ends were trimmed by 7 bases and 3 bases, with 15 bases remaining between them. Germline CDR1 GTSNPN, CDR2 SVGIG (reference sequence). This CDR3 is 13 amino acids long. The CDR3 loop is CAFTASVKETQYF. CDR3 sequence (DNA): TGTGCCTTCACAGCCAGCGTAAAAGAGACCCAGTACTTC.

V gene TRBV10-1 combines with J gene TRBJ2-1; TRBD2 agrees at 8 bases. Germline V gene sequence: CDR1 WNHNN, CDR2 SYGVQD (reference sequence). V trimming: 3 bases; J trimming: 7 bases; junction bases outside the gene matches: 11. The CDR3 is 16 amino acids. The CDR3, as DNA: TGCGCCAGCAGTGACAAAATGGTAGCGGGGTGGAATGAGCAGTTCTTC. Translated, it gives CASSDKMVAGWNEQFF.

Note on this clone: In the same sample, other DNA sequences code for this CDR3. This chain links TRBV5-1 with TRBJ1-2; 7 bases agree with TRBD1. CDR1 is SGHRS, CDR2 YFSETQ, per germline. V lost 0 bases, J lost 6 bases, and 2 bases stayed unmatched. The CDR3 length is 13 residues. The CDR3 reads CASSLGQGNGYTF. CDR3 in DNA: TGCGCCAGCAGCTTGGGACAGGGCAATGGCTACACCTTC.

V is TRBV10-3 and J is TRBJ2-6; no clear D. CDR1 and CDR2 from the germline V gene are ENHRY and SYGVKD. This CDR3 spans 14 amino acids. With 2 bases removed from V and 0 bases from J, the gap between germline ends came to 2 bases. The CDR3 DNA follows: TGTGCCATCAGTGAGAACTCTGGGGCCAACGTCCTGACTTTC. It specifies CAISENSGANVLTF.

The chain employs TRBV7-9 and TRBJ1-2, with TRBD1 matching 8 bases. Germline V gives CDR1 SEHNR, CDR2 FQNEAQ (reference sequence). J lost 4 bases, V lost 7 bases, and 5 bases had no gene match. The CDR3 sequence is 13 residues long. CDR3 region: CASIPRGLYGYTF. In DNA, the CDR3 is TGTGCCAGCATCCCCAGGGGGCTCTATGGCTACACCTTC.

V gene TRBV6-5 combines with J gene TRBJ2-7; 9 bases match TRBD1. Germline V gene sequence: CDR1 MNHEY, CDR2 SVGAGI. This CDR3 contains 15 residues. Trimming cost V 6 bases and J 0 bases; bases outside gene matches: 6. The CDR3 here is CASSAGQGFSYEQYF. CDR3 bases: TGTGCCAGCAGCGCGGGACAGGGATTCTCCTACGAGCAGTACTTC.

This chain links TRBV4-3 with TRBJ2-7, with TRBD2 as a possible D gene (7 bases). In germline, CDR1 is LGHNA, CDR2 YSLEER. This CDR3 contains 14 residues. V lost 1 base and J 6 bases, leaving 13 bases between the germline ends. Written as DNA, the CDR3 is TGCGCCAGCAGCCAAGGGGGGGGCGTCGGCGAGCAGTACTTC. It is translated as CASSQGGGVGEQYF.

The CDR3 nucleotides read TGTGCCAGCAGCCAAGTAGGGACAGGGTTTGAAAAACTGTTTTTT. This encodes CASSQVGTGFEKLFF. The rearrangement links TRBV14 to TRBJ1-4; 9 nucleotides line up with TRBD1. Germline lookup yields CDR1 SGHDN and CDR2 FVKESK. The junction had 4 bases not matched to a gene; V was cut back by 1 base and J by 7 bases. The CDR3 runs to 15 residues.

About this clone: The same CDR3 also results from other DNA sequences found in this sample. The chain is built from TRBV5-1 and TRBJ2-2; no definite D call. The germline CDR1 and CDR2 sequences are SGHRS and YFSETQ. The V end lost 5 bases, the J end lost 2 bases, and 4 bases lay between the germline ends. The CDR3 loop spans 12 amino acids. Here the CDR3 DNA reads TGCGCCAGCAGTCCTAACACCGGGGAGCTGTTTTTT. It encodes CASSPNTGELFF. Filled out from reference TRBV5-1 and TRBJ2-2, the complete variable domain reads KAGVTQTPRYLIKTRGQQVTLSCSPISGHRSVSWYQQTPGQGLQFLFEYFSETQRNKGNFPGRFSGRQFSNSRSEMNVSTLELGDSALYLCASSPNTGELFFGEGSRLTVL.

The chain is built from TRBV2 and TRBJ1-1; 8 bases line up with TRBD1. Germline V CDR1 and CDR2: SNHLY, FYNNEI. The CDR3 extends over 16 amino acids. The junction had 9 bases not matched to a gene; V was cut back by 6 bases and J by 0 bases. The CDR3 DNA reads TGTGCCAGCAGCGATGGACAGGGAAAGATGAACACTGAAGCTTTCTTT. It specifies CASSDGQGKMNTEAFF. The variable domain in full, completed from reference TRBV2 and TRBJ1-1, reads EPEVTQTPSHQVTQMGQEVILRCVPISNHLYFYWYRQILGQKVEFLVSFYNNEISEKSEIFDDQFSVERPDGSNFTLKIRSTKLEDSAMYFCASSDGQGKMNTEAFFGQGTRLTVV.

V usage is TRBV2 and J usage is TRBJ1-2; D unresolved. CDR3 size: 12 residues. Germline CDR1 SNHLY, CDR2 FYNNEI. V was cut by 6 bases and J by 7 bases, with 12 bases left in between. The CDR3 DNA follows: TGTGCCAGCAGGGCCCTCCTGGGTGGCTACACCTTC. It encodes CASRALLGGYTF.

The chain recombines TRBV6-5 with TRBJ2-2, with TRBD2 matching 7 bases. The CDR3 is made up of 14 amino acids. The trim removed 5 bases at V and 7 bases at J, leaving 7 bases unmatched. Germline V gene sequence: CDR1 MNHEY, CDR2 SVGAGI. The CDR3 DNA follows: TGTGCCAGCAGTCCCGGGAGGAAAGGCGGGGAGCTGTTTTTT. Its translation is CASSPGRKGGELFF.

This sequence joins TRBV10-2 and TRBJ2-3, with 9 positions matching TRBD2. The CDR3 spans 13 residues. CDR1 WSHSY and CDR2 SAAADI come from the germline V gene. V gave up 6 bases and J gave up 6 bases; unmatched junction bases: 4. The CDR3 reads CASSIAGVDTQYF. Written as DNA, the CDR3 is TGCGCCAGCAGCATAGCGGGAGTTGATACGCAGTATTTT.

This sequence joins TRBV6-5 and TRBJ1-6, with 9 bases lining up with TRBD1. V was pared by 10 bases and J by 10 bases, with 8 bases of the junction left unmatched. Germline V gives CDR1 MNHEY, CDR2 SVGAGI. The CDR3 runs to 13 residues. CDR3 bases: TGTGCCACCAAACAGGGGGCGGACTCACCCCTCCACTTT. It yields the protein CATKQGADSPLHF.

This chain joins TRBV19 and TRBJ1-1, with D unresolved. Germline assignment: CDR1 LNHDA and CDR2 SQIVND (reference sequence). The CDR3 has 15 amino acids. The V gene lost 4 bases and the J gene lost 0 bases, with 12 bases spanning the gap. This CDR3 is CASSSSGTLNTEAFF. CDR3 sequence (DNA): TGTGCCAGTAGTAGCTCAGGAACTCTGAACACTGAAGCTTTCTTT.

This clone is a singleton in its sample. The rearrangement links TRBV27 to TRBJ1-5; maybe TRBD1 (6 bases). V was cut by 5 bases and J by 3 bases, with 14 bases left in between. The germline CDR1 and CDR2 sequences are MNHEY and SMNVEV (reference sequence). This CDR3 contains 15 residues. The CDR3, as DNA: TGTGCCAGCAGTCGACTGGCAGGGGTCAATCAGCCCCAGCATTTT. Translation gives CASSRLAGVNQPQHF.

The chain is built from TRBV5-6 and TRBJ2-3; the match to TRBD2 covers 9 bases. Losses at the gene ends were 2 bases for V and 2 bases for J; bases not matched to a gene: 6. CDR1 and CDR2 (germline): SGHDT, YYEEEE. The CDR3 has 16 residues. The CDR3 region is CASSLTASGTTDTQYF. The CDR3 bases are TGTGCCAGCAGCTTAACTGCTAGCGGGACCACAGATACGCAGTATTTT.

This sequence joins TRBV7-9 and TRBJ2-7, with D possibly TRBD2 on 6 matching bases. The germline V and J ends were trimmed by 5 bases and 7 bases, with 12 bases remaining between them. The length of the CDR3 is 12 residues. Germline CDR1 is SEHNR and CDR2 is FQNEAQ (reference sequence). The CDR3 DNA reads TGTGCCAGCAGCCGGGACTTCAGAGAGCAGTACTTC. It codes for CASSRDFREQYF.